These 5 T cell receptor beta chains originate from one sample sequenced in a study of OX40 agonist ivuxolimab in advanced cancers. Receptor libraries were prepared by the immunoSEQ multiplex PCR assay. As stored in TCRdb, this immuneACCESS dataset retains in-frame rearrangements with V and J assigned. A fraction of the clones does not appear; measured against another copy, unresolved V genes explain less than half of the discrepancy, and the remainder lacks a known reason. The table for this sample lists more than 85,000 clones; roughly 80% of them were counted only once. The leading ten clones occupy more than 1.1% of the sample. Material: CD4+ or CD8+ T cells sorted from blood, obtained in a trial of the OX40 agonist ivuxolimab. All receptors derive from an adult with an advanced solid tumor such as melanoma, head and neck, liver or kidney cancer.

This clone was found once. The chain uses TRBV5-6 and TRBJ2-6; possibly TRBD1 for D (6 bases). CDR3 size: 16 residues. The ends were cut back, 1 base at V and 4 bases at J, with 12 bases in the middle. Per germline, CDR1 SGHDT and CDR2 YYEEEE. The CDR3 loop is CASSLPGAEGANVLTF. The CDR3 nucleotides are TGTGCCAGCAGCTTGCCAGGGGCGGAGGGGGCCAACGTCCTGACTTTC.

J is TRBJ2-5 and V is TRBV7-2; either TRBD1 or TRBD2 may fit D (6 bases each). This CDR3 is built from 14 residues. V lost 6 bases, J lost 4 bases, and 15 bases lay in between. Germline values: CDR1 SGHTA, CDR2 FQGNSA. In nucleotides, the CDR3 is TGTGCCAGCAGTAGACTAGAGGGGGTAGAGACCCAGTACTTC. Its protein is CASSRLEGVETQYF.

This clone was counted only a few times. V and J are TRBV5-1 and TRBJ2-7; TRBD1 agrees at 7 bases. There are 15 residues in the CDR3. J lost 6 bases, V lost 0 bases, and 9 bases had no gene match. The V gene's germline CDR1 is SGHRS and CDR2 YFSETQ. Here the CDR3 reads CASSLVGTAWGEQYF. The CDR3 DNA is TGCGCCAGCAGCTTGGTGGGGACAGCTTGGGGCGAGCAGTACTTC. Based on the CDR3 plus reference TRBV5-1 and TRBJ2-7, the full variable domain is KAGVTQTPRYLIKTRGQQVTLSCSPISGHRSVSWYQQTPGQGLQFLFEYFSETQRNKGNFPGRFSGRQFSNSRSEMNVSTLELGDSALYLCASSLVGTAWGEQYFGPGTRLTVT.

CDR3 in amino acids: CASSPLAGFSYNEQFF. The CDR3 DNA reads TGTGCCAGTAGTCCCCTAGCGGGTTTCTCCTACAATGAGCAGTTCTTC. The gene calls are TRBV19 and TRBJ2-1; 8 bases line up with TRBD2. J was trimmed by 0 bases and V by 5 bases; bases with no gene match: 6. CDR1 and CDR2 from the germline V gene are LNHDA and SQIVND (reference sequence). The CDR3 has 16 amino acids.

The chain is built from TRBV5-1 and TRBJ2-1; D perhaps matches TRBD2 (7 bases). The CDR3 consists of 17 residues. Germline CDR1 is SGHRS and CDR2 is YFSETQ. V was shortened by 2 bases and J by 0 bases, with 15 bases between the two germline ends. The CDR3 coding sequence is TGCGCCAGCAGCTTAGGGGGGGCTCGGAGCTCCTACAATGAGCAGTTCTTC. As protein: CASSLGGARSSYNEQFF.